Included here is one T cell receptor (beta chain) sequence, with context. This sample was taken from a study of shared clonotypes between healthy human individuals. About the study: Three CD4 naive, three CD4 memory, two CD8 naive and one CD8 memory plate were used per donor.

Negatively enriched CD4+ T cells were divided by CD45RA into naive and memory. In the source study's methods: ImmunoSEQ sequences covered only the junction and lacked quality scores; filtering therefore differed. TCRdb keeps only in-frame clones here, not all; method: immunoSEQ multiplex PCR. Clone size and V and J calls were adopted from that table, with D and trimming inferred from the DNA. The sample consists of hundreds of thousands of clones, 90% to 96% of them appearing once. Looked up from germline, CDR1 is MNHEY and CDR2 is SMNVEV (reference sequence). There are 16 residues in the CDR3. V was pared by 3 bases and J by 3 bases, with 10 bases of the junction left unmatched.

Source material: naive CD4+ T cells sorted from blood. Subset described: CD45RA+ positively selected. The receptor comes from a woman younger than 45 in good health. J is TRBJ2-7 and V is TRBV27, with 8 bases fitting TRBD2. The CDR3 region is CASSFIAGGLLYEQYF. The DNA of the CDR3 is TGTGCCAGCAGTTTCATTGCGGGAGGCCTCCTCTACGAGCAGTACTTC.